This T cell receptor beta chain emerged from a study of blood T cells in healthy people across ages. Trimming left V 3 bases short and J 4 bases short, with 15 bases between. CDR1 is SGHAT and CDR2 is FQDESV in the germline V gene (reference sequence). This CDR3 is built from 15 residues. RNA extraction gave at least 6 micrograms of total RNA per sample. The authors ran a second PCR of about 7 to 11 cycles using a sample-barcoded 5' primer and a J-beta primer mix. TCRdb re-derived calls from the 5' RACE reads in MiXCR, one entry per CDR3 protein. The data hold approximately 900,000 distinct CDR3 sequences, with roughly 52% observed a single time.

The sample taken for sequencing was blood. The chain has TRBV11-1 and TRBJ1-1, with D perhaps TRBD1 (5 bases). The TCR originated in a man younger than 40 in good health. Here the CDR3 reads CASSFLRGSGTEAFF. Here the CDR3 DNA reads TGTGCCAGCAGCTTTCTGAGGGGCTCGGGCACTGAAGCTTTCTTT.